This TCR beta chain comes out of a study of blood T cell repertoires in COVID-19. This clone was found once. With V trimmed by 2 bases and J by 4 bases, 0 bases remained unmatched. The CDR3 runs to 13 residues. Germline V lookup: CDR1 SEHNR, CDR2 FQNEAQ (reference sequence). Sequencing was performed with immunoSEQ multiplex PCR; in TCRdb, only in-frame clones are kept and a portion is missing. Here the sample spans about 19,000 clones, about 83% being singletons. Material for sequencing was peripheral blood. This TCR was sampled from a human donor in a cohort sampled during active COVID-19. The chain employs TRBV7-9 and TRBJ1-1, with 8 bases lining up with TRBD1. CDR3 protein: CASSLQGATEAFF. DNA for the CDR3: TGTGCCAGCAGCTTACAGGGGGCCACTGAAGCTTTCTTT.